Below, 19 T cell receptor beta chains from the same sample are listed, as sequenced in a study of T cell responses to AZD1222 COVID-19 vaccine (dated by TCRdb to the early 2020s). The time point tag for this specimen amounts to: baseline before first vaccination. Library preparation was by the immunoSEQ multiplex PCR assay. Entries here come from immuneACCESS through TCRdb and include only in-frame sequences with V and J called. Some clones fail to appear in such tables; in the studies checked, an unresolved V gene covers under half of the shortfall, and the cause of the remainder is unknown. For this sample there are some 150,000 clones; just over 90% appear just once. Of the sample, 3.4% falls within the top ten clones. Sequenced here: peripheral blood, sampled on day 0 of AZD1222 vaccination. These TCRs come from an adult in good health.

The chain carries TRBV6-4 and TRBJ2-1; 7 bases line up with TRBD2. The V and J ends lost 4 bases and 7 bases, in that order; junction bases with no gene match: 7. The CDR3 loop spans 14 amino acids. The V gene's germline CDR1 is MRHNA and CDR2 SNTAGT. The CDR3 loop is CASSGGPGGNEQFF. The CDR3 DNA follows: TGTGCCAGCAGTGGGGGACCGGGGGGTAATGAGCAGTTCTTC.

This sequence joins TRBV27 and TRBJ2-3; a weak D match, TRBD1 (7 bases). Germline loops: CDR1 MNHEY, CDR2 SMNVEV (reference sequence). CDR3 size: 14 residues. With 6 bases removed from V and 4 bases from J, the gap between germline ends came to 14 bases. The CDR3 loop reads CASRFQGGADTQYF. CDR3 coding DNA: TGTGCCAGCAGATTCCAGGGGGGAGCAGATACGCAGTATTTT.

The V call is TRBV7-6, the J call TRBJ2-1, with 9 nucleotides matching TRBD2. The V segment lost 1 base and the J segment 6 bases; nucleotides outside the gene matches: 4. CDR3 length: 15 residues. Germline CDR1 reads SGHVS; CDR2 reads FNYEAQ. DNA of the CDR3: TGTGCCAGCAGCTTAGGTAGCGGGAGTCTCAATGAGCAGTTCTTC. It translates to CASSLGSGSLNEQFF.

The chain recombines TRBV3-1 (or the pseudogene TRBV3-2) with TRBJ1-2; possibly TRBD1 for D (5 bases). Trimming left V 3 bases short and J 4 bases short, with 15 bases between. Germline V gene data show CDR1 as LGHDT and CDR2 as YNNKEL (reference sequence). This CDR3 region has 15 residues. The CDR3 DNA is TGTGCCAGCAGCCACAGACAGTTAAATCGCTATGGCTACACCTTC. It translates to CASSHRQLNRYGYTF.

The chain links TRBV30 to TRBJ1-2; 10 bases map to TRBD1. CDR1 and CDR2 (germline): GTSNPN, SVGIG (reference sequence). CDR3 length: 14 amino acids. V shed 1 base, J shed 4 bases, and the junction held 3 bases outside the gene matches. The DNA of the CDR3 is TGTGCCTGGAGTGGGAGGACAGGGGGCTATGGCTACACCTTC. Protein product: CAWSGRTGGYGYTF.

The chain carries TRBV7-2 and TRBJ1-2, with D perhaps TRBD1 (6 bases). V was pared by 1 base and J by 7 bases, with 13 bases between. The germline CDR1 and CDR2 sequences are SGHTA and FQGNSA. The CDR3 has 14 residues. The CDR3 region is CASSLVVGDIGYTF. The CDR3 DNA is TGTGCCAGCAGCTTAGTCGTAGGGGACATTGGCTACACCTTC.

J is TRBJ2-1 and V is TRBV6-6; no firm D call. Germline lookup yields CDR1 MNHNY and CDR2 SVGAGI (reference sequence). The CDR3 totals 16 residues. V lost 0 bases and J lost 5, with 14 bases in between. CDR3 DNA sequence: TGTGCCAGCAGTTACTCTGGGGATCGGGTTAACAATGAGCAGTTCTTC. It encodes CASSYSGDRVNNEQFF.

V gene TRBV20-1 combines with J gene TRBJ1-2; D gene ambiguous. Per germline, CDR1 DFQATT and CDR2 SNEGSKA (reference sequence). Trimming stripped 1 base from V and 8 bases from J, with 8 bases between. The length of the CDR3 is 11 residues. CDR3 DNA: TGCAGTGCTAGAGGATGGGAGGGCTACACCTTC. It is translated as CSARGWEGYTF.

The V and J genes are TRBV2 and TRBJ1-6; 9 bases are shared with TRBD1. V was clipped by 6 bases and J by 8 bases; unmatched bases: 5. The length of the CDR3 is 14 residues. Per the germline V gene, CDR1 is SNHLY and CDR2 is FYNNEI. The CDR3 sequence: CASRIRDRDSPLHF. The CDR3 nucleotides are TGTGCCAGCAGAATCCGGGACAGGGATTCACCCCTCCACTTT.

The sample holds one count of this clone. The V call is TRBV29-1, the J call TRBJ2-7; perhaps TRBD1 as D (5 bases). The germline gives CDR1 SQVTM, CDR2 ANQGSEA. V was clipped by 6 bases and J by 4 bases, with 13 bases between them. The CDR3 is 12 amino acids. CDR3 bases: TGCAGCGTCGGATTCAGGGCATACGAGCAGTACTTC. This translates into CSVGFRAYEQYF.

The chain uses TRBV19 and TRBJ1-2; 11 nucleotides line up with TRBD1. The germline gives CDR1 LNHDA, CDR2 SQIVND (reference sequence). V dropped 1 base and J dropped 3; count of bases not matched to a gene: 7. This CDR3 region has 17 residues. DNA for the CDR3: TGTGCCAGTAGTATAGGGCGGACAGGGGGCGCCGACTATGGCTACACCTTC. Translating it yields CASSIGRTGGADYGYTF.

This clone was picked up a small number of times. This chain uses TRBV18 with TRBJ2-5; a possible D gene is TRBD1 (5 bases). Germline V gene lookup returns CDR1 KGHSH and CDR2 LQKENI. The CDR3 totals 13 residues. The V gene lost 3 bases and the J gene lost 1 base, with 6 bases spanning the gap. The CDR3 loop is CASSPTVQETQYF. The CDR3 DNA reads TGTGCCAGCTCACCGACAGTCCAAGAGACCCAGTACTTC.

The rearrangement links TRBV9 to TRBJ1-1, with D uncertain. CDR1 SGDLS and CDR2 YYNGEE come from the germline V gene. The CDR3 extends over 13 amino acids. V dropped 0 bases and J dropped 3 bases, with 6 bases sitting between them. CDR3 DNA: TGTGCCAGCAGCGTAGTATCCTACACTGAAGCTTTCTTT. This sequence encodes CASSVVSYTEAFF. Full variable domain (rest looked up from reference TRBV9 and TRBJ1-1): DSGVTQTPKHLITATGQRVTLRCSPRSGDLSVYWYQQSLDQGLQFLIQYYNGEERAKGNILERFSAQQFPDLHSELNLSSLELGDSALYFCASSVVSYTEAFFGQGTRLTVV.

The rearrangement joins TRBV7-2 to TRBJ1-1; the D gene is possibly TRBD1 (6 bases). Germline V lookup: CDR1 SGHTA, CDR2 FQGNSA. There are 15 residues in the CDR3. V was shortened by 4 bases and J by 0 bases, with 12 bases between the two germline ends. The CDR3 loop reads CASSSNRAMNTEAFF. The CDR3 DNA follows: TGTGCCAGCAGCTCGAACAGGGCCATGAACACTGAAGCTTTCTTT.

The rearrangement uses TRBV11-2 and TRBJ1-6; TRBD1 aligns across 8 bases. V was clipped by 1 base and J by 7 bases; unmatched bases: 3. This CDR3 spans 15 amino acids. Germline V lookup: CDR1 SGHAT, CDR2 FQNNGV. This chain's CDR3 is CASSLGQGRNSPLHF. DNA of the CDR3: TGTGCCAGCAGCTTAGGACAGGGGCGGAATTCACCCCTCCACTTT.

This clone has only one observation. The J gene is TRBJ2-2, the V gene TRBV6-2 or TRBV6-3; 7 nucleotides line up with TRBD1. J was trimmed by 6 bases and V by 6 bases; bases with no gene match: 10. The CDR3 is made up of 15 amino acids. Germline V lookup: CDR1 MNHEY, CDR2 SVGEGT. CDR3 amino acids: CASSEHDRAAGELFF. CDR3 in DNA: TGTGCCAGCAGCGAACACGACAGGGCGGCCGGGGAGCTGTTTTTT.

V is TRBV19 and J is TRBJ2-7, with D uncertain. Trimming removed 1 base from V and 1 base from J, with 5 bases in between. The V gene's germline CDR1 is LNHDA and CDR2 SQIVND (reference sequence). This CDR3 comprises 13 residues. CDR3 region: CASSIARSYEQYF. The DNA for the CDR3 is TGTGCCAGTAGTATAGCTAGATCCTACGAGCAGTACTTC. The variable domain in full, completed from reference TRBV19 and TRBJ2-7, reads DGGITQSPKYLFRKEGQNVTLSCEQNLNHDAMYWYRQDPGQGLRLIYYSQIVNDFQKGDIAEGYSVSREKKESFPLTVTSAQKNPTAFYLCASSIARSYEQYFGPGTRLTVT.

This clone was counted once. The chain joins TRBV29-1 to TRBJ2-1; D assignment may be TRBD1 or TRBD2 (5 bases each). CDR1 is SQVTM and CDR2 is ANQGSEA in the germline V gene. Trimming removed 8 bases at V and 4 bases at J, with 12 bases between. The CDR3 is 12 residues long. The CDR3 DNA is TGCAGCACAGCCGAGGGGTACAATGAGCAGTTCTTC. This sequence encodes CSTAEGYNEQFF.

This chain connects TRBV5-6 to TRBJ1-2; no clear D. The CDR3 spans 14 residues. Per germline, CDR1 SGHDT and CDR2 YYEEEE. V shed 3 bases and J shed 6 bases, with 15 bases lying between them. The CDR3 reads CASSSYTGYHGYTF. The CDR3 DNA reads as TGTGCCAGCAGCTCGTACACCGGGTACCATGGCTACACCTTC.